These T cell receptor beta chains were read from a single sample in a study of CD8 T cells in ankylosing spondylitis. TCRdb processed the 5' RACE reads anew with MiXCR; each CDR3 protein has one entry. Of fewer than 400,000 distinct CDR3 sequences listed, approximately 8% are singletons. Sequenced sample: blood, either unsorted or a sorted T cell fraction (not recorded which). Receptor source: a male donor with ankylosing spondylitis. Each CDR3 is given with its conserved first and last residue. D genes are given only for firm matches. Not all rows give a size; the values are once, few, many and, for expanded clones, a class.

-	-	TRBV10-3	TRBJ2-1	TGTGCCATCAGGCCACTTGGTGCGGAAGAAGATGAGCAGTTCTTC	CAIRPLGAEEDEQFF
TRBD2	once	TRBV27	TRBJ2-1	TGTGCCAGCAGTCTAGCGGCATCCTACAATGAGCAGTCCTTC	CASSLAASYNEQSF
TRBD2	-	TRBV7-2	TRBJ2-1	TGTGCCAGCATTCCGGGACTAGCTAATCTTGAGCAGTTCTTC	CASIPGLANLEQFF
-	few	TRBV28	TRBJ2-1	TGTGCCAGCAGTTTGCAGCGGAATAATAATGAGCAGTTCTTC	CASSLQRNNNEQFF
-	few	TRBV29-1	TRBJ1-4	TGCAGCGTTGACGGCCTCCAAGGCGAAAAACTGTTTTTT	CSVDGLQGEKLFF
-	few	TRBV27	TRBJ2-7	TGTGCCAGCAGTTTAAAGGCTATCCCCACCTACGAGCAGTACTTC	CASSLKAIPTYEQYF
TRBD1	few	TRBV6-5	TRBJ2-5	TGTGCCAGCAGTCTACAGGGGGCGCGTGGGGAGACCCAGTACTTC	CASSLQGARGETQYF
-	many	TRBV19	TRBJ1-5	TGTGCCAGTAGCCCTTCCGGGGGTTCAAGTCAGCCCCAGCATTTT	CASSPSGGSSQPQHF
TRBD2	few	TRBV19	TRBJ2-1	TGTGCCAGTATGGGGACTAGCGGACCCTACAATGAGCAGTTCTTC	CASMGTSGPYNEQFF
-	many	TRBV29-1	TRBJ1-4	TGCAGCGCTGCCTTTGCAACTAATGAAAAACTGTTTTTT	CSAAFATNEKLFF
-	medium-sized	TRBV6-1	TRBJ2-7	TGTGCCAGCAGTCCATGGGGGACCGGGCTCTACGAGCAGTACTTC	CASSPWGTGLYEQYF
TRBD2	many	TRBV29-1	TRBJ2-2	TGCAGCGTTGAAGTTCGGGGGGACACCGGGGAGCTGTTTTTT	CSVEVRGDTGELFF
-	few	TRBV7-9	TRBJ2-1	TGTGCCAGCAGCCCCCCAACCCGGCGCTACAATGAGCAGTTCTTC	CASSPPTRRYNEQFF
TRBD1	-	TRBV29-1	TRBJ1-1	TGCAGCGTTACTCGGACAGGAGGAGGCACTGAAGCTTTCTTT	CSVTRTGGGTEAFF
TRBD1	few	TRBV10-3	TRBJ2-1	TGTGCCATCAGTGAGTCGGACAGGGGGAGAAATGAGCAGTTCTTC	CAISESDRGRNEQFF
-	few	TRBV2	TRBJ2-5	TGTGCCACCGGTAGGGAGACCCAGTACTTC	CATGRETQYF
TRBD1	few	TRBV28	TRBJ2-7	TGTGCCAGCAATAACAGGGGGCTCCCCTACGAGCAGTACTTC	CASNNRGLPYEQYF
-	few	TRBV5-1	TRBJ2-7	TGCGCCAGCAGCTTGGAGGTCTACGGCGGGGACGAGCAGTACTTC	CASSLEVYGGDEQYF
TRBD2	many	TRBV3-1	TRBJ2-7	TGTGCCAGCAGCCCAGCCGGGACTAGCGGGACCTACGAGCAGTACTTC	CASSPAGTSGTYEQYF
-	-	TRBV5-1	TRBJ2-1	TGCGCCAGCAGCTTGAATGCTGGGCTCTCCTACAATGAGCAGTTCTTC	CASSLNAGLSYNEQFF
-	many	TRBV6-2/TRBV6-3	TRBJ2-4	TGTGCCAGCAGCCCCTCGGACCTTGAAAACATTCAGTACTTC	CASSPSDLENIQYF
-	few	TRBV7-2	TRBJ2-7	TGTGCCAGCAGCTTAGTGGGCAGTTCCACCTACGAGCAGTACTTC	CASSLVGSSTYEQYF
-	few	TRBV5-1	TRBJ2-7	TGCGCCAGCAGCTGGGGGTCGAGGGATAACGAGCAGTACTTC	CASSWGSRDNEQYF
-	many	TRBV3-1	TRBJ2-1	TGTGCCAGCAGCCGGGACGGAAACAATGAGCAGTTCTTC	CASSRDGNNEQFF
TRBD2	few	TRBV6-2/TRBV6-3	TRBJ2-7	TGTGCCAGCAGTCCCCGGACTAGCGGGAAAGGCGAGCAGTACTTC	CASSPRTSGKGEQYF
-	few	TRBV29-1	TRBJ2-7	TGCAGCGTTCGGCCCCAAGGTTACTACGAGCAGTACTTC	CSVRPQGYYEQYF
-	-	TRBV28	TRBJ2-6	TGTGCCAGCAGTTTGGCTGCCCCCATCTCTGGGGCCAACGTCCTGACTTTC	CASSLAAPISGANVLTF
-	-	TRBV29-1	TRBJ1-2	TGCAGCGTTGTGGAGGGAGCTAACTATGGCTACACCTTC	CSVVEGANYGYTF
-	few	TRBV4-2	TRBJ2-2	TGTGCCAGCAGCCAAGATCCCCTCCAGGGACCCGGGGAGCTGTTTTTT	CASSQDPLQGPGELFF
TRBD1	many	TRBV29-1	TRBJ1-2	TGCAGCGTGGAACAGGGGACTAACTATGGCTACACCTTC	CSVEQGTNYGYTF
-	many	TRBV25-1	TRBJ2-1	TGTGCCAGCAGTGAACACAGGGTTGTTGCATCCTACAATGAGCAGTTCTTC	CASSEHRVVASYNEQFF
-	many	TRBV10-3	TRBJ2-1	TGTGCCATCAGTGACCTCCTGACTAGTCATGAGCAGTTCTTC	CAISDLLTSHEQFF
-	few	TRBV25-1	TRBJ2-3	TGTGCCACCGCGCTTAGCACAGATACGCAGTATTTT	CATALSTDTQYF
-	once	TRBV4-3	TRBJ2-1	TGCGCCAGCAGCCAGGGGGATTACAATGAGCAGTTCTTC	CASSQGDYNEQFF
TRBD2	-	TRBV5-1	TRBJ2-1	TGCGCCAGCAGCTCCAGACTAGCGGGAGTTGAGGATGAGCAGTTCTTC	CASSSRLAGVEDEQFF
-	-	TRBV7-2	TRBJ1-4	TGTGCCAGCAGCTTGGGGGCAGCTAATGAAAAACTGTTTTTT	CASSLGAANEKLFF
TRBD2	few	TRBV7-8	TRBJ2-3	TGTGCCAGCAGCATCGGGACTAGCGGGATAGGTACGCAGTATTTT	CASSIGTSGIGTQYF
TRBD2	-	TRBV27	TRBJ2-2	TGTGCCAGCCGGGCGGGAGCCTCCGCCGGGGAGCTGTTTTTT	CASRAGASAGELFF
-	few	TRBV5-1	TRBJ2-1	TGCGCCAGCAGCTTGGGGGGACGGGTTACCCTACTACTTAATGAGCAGTTCTTC	CASSLGGRVTLLLNEQFF
TRBD2	-	TRBV28	TRBJ2-3	TGTGCCAGCAGTTCCCCGGCGGGGGAGGGTTTGGATACGCAGTATTTT	CASSSPAGEGLDTQYF
TRBD1	many	TRBV28	TRBJ2-1	TGTGCAGCAGGGGGATACAATGAGCAGTTCTTC	CAAGGYNEQFF
TRBD2	-	TRBV29-1	TRBJ2-3	TGCAGCACCGGTAGCGGGGGAGAAGCGCAGTATTTT	CSTGSGGEAQYF
-	-	TRBV3-1	TRBJ1-1	TGTGCCAGCAGCCAAGGGGACATTTTCTCTGAAGCTTTCTTT	CASSQGDIFSEAFF
TRBD1	-	TRBV20-1	TRBJ1-6	TGCAGTGCTAGTAGGGGCGGGACAGGGGCTTCACCCCTCCACTTT	CSASRGGTGASPLHF
-	few	TRBV6-1	TRBJ2-2	TGTGCCAGCAGCAGCTACTTCGTCACCGGGGAGCTGTTTTTT	CASSSYFVTGELFF
-	-	TRBV29-1	TRBJ2-1	TGCAGCACCTACACTGACAACTCCTACAATGAGCAGTTCTTC	CSTYTDNSYNEQFF
-	-	TRBV5-1	TRBJ2-1	TGCGCCAGCAGTTTGGGCCGGCTGGCGGATGAGCAGTTCTTC	CASSLGRLADEQFF
-	few	TRBV29-1	TRBJ2-4	TGCAGCGTTATGTGGGGAACCAAAAACATTCAGTACTTC	CSVMWGTKNIQYF
-	few	TRBV5-6	TRBJ1-6	TGTGCCAGCAGCTCCGACCCGGGACCCATAAATTCACCCCTCCACTTT	CASSSDPGPINSPLHF
-	few	TRBV2	TRBJ2-1	TGTGCCAGCAGTTACACCTACAATGAGCAGTTCTTC	CASSYTYNEQFF
TRBD1	few	TRBV7-8	TRBJ2-5	TGTGCCAGCAGCCTCCACAGGGGGGCCTCCCAAGAGACCCAGTACTTC	CASSLHRGASQETQYF
TRBD2	many	TRBV20-1	TRBJ2-1	TGCAGTGCACCCACCGTAGCGGGAGGGGACAATGAGCAGTTCTTC	CSAPTVAGGDNEQFF
-	-	TRBV2	TRBJ2-7	TGTGCCAGCAGTGATGGAGGTGGGGACATCTCCTACGAGCAGTACTTC	CASSDGGGDISYEQYF
-	many	TRBV20-1	TRBJ1-2	TGCAGTGCTAGAGATACCGCCGGGGGCTACACCTTC	CSARDTAGGYTF
TRBD2	few	TRBV12-5	TRBJ2-7	TGTGCTAGTGGTGCGAGCGGGAGCTACGAGCAGTACTTC	CASGASGSYEQYF
TRBD1	many	TRBV5-1	TRBJ2-7	TGCGCCAGCAGCTTAGGGCCTACAGGGGGCCACAGCTACGAGCAGTACTTC	CASSLGPTGGHSYEQYF
TRBD1	-	TRBV29-1	TRBJ1-5	TGCAGCGTTGGGGCGACAGGGGGCGATCAGCCCCAGCATTTT	CSVGATGGDQPQHF